This record concerns one T cell receptor beta chain sequence. The antigen remains unidentified. The germline V and J ends were trimmed by 6 bases and 4 bases, with 16 bases remaining between them. CDR1 is KGHSH, CDR2 LQKENI, per germline. The CDR3 runs to 15 residues. Measured with immunoSEQ multiplex PCR; TCRdb has only the in-frame clones, and not every one. The table has more than 40,000 clones, 65% to 75% seen once. Prior to sequencing, the ViraFEST assay stimulated PBMC with viral peptide pools, which expanded the antigen-specific CD4+ T cells. Subsequent to a culture period of approximately 11 days, CD4+ T cells were isolated. The cohort was immunized with two doses of either the BNT162b2 or mRNA-1273 vaccine. The sample comes from a study of vaccination effects on CD4 cells after COVID-19.

This sample comprised CD4+ T cells from PBMCs cultured with HCoV-OC43 spike peptides, obtained after COVID-19 vaccination. Subset here: HCoV-OC43 spike overlapping peptide pool stimulation. This clonotype was sampled from a human donor who received a COVID-19 vaccine. The V call is TRBV18, the J call TRBJ1-5, with D uncertain. The DNA of the CDR3 is TGTGCCAGCTCCGTGCGAGGGAACCCTAATCAGCCCCAGCATTTT. Its translation: CASSVRGNPNQPQHF. Full variable domain (remainder filled in from reference TRBV18 and TRBJ1-5): NAGVMQNPRHLVRRRGQEARLRCSPMKGHSHVYWYRQLPEEGLKFMVYLQKENIIDESGMPKERFSAEFPKEGPSILRIQQVVRGDSAAYFCASSVRGNPNQPQHFGDGTRLSIL.